This T cell receptor (beta chain) was documented in a study of cytomegalovirus exposure and HLA in healthy donors. The PCR was carried out with 60 Vbeta primers and 13 Jbeta primers. Assay used: immunoSEQ multiplex PCR; TCRdb lists only in-frame clones, some missing. The table lists roughly 160,000 clones, 80% to 90% of them singletons. Germline loops: CDR1 LNHDA, CDR2 SQIVND (reference sequence). CDR3 length: 14 amino acids. Healthy bone marrow donors made up the donor group. The sample comprised PBMCs. The sequence was obtained from a young man in good health and CMV-seropositive. The gene calls are TRBV19 and TRBJ2-5; a weak D match, TRBD1 (5 bases). The J call may not be correct, given that the DNA end is closer to TRBJ2-7. Here the CDR3 DNA reads TGTGCCAGTAGTATAAGGACACGCAAGGACGAGCAGTACTTC. It codes for CASSIRTRKDEQYF.